Following are 10 T cell receptor beta chains from one sample sequenced in a study of T cells in Graves' hyperthyroidism and ophthalmopathy. Amplified regions were TCR beta CDR3 sequences from RNA transcripts. TCR CDR3 regions were first amplified by RT-PCR with HTBI primers. TCRdb fed the multiplex PCR reads into MiXCR, producing one record per CDR3 protein. Of around 600,000 distinct CDR3 sequences in the sample, around a sixth are singletons; the top ten hold about 7%. Specimen: blood. The receptors stem from a woman in her 30s with Graves' hyperthyroidism.

This clonotype has only a few counts. The chain carries TRBV7-2 and TRBJ2-1; TRBD2 agrees at 9 bases. Germline CDR1 SGHTA, CDR2 FQGNSA. The CDR3 length is 12 residues. Trimming took 5 bases from V and 14 from J; bases not matched to a gene: 7. The DNA of the CDR3 is TGTGCCAGCAGCCACAGACTAGCGGAAGAGTTCTTC. This translates into CASSHRLAEEFF.

There are many counts of this clonotype. V and J are TRBV27 and TRBJ1-2; the D gene is possibly TRBD1 (5 bases). CDR3 size: 13 residues. V was clipped by 0 bases and J by 4 bases, with 6 bases between them. Germline V gives CDR1 MNHEY, CDR2 SMNVEV (reference sequence). The CDR3 here is CASSLSGPYGYTF. CDR3 sequence (DNA): TGTGCCAGCAGTTTATCGGGGCCCTATGGCTACACCTTC.

CDR3 in DNA: TGTGCCAGCAGCTCTTATGGGGCAGATACGCAGTATTTT. Translation: CASSSYGADTQYF. The chain carries TRBV7-6 and TRBJ2-3; D is unclear. Germline values: CDR1 SGHVS, CDR2 FNYEAQ. The CDR3 totals 13 residues. V was shortened by 4 bases and J by 4 bases, with 9 bases between the two germline ends.

V gene TRBV19 combines with J gene TRBJ1-2; D gene unclear. Germline-derived CDR1 and CDR2 are LNHDA and SQIVND (reference sequence). This CDR3 is 15 amino acids long. V lost 8 bases to trimming and J lost 5 bases, with 21 bases between them. CDR3 loop: CASETGIGSAYGYTF. The CDR3 DNA follows: TGTGCCAGTGAAACGGGGATTGGGTCAGCTTATGGCTACACCTTC.

This clonotype has a count of ten or more. The chain joins TRBV3-1 to TRBJ2-7, with TRBD2 matching over 9 bases. V lost 1 base and J lost 4; bases outside the gene matches: 8. The CDR3 covers 16 residues. The germline gives CDR1 LGHDT, CDR2 YNNKEL (reference sequence). The CDR3 here is CASSQGEAGGPYEQYF. The CDR3 nucleotides are TGTGCCAGCAGCCAAGGGGAGGCGGGAGGGCCGTACGAGCAGTACTTC.

This clonotype was seen more than once but under ten times. The CDR3 nucleotides are TGTGCCAGCAGTTACCCGCAGACAGGGGGCAGTACAGATACGCAGTATTTT. Translating it yields CASSYPQTGGSTDTQYF. V gene TRBV6-5 combines with J gene TRBJ2-3, with 10 bases aligning to TRBD1. V was pared by 2 bases and J by 3 bases, with 8 bases of the junction left unmatched. The CDR3 is 17 residues long. Germline V gives CDR1 MNHEY, CDR2 SVGAGI.

This clonotype has at least ten counts. Here the CDR3 DNA reads TGTGCCAGCAGTGACGGGGGACCATGGTATGGCTACACCTTC. It specifies CASSDGGPWYGYTF. This chain links TRBV6-1 with TRBJ1-2; tentatively, D is TRBD1 (5 bases). CDR1 is MNHNS, CDR2 SASEGT, per germline. The CDR3 has 14 residues. Trimming shortened V by 3 bases and J by 5 bases, and 13 bases separated the two germline ends.

This clonotype has ten or more counts. The chain recombines TRBV12-5 with TRBJ2-7; 11 bases map to TRBD2. V was pared by 5 bases and J by 2 bases, with 8 bases of the junction left unmatched. From germline, CDR1 is LGHNT and CDR2 FRNRAP. The CDR3 spans 16 residues. CDR3 coding DNA: TGTGCTAGTGGTCAAGATAGCGGGAGGGGGGCCTACGAGCAGTACTTC. It codes for CASGQDSGRGAYEQYF. Based on the CDR3 plus reference TRBV12-5 and TRBJ2-7, the full variable domain is DARVTQTPRHKVTEMGQEVTMRCQPILGHNTVFWYRQTMMQGLELLAYFRNRAPLDDSGMPKDRFSAEMPDATLATLKIQPSEPRDSAVYFCASGQDSGRGAYEQYFGPGTRLTVT.

CDR3 residues: CASSVDPAAGSYEQYF. CDR3 nucleotide sequence: TGTGCCAGCAGCGTAGATCCCGCGGCGGGCTCCTACGAGCAGTACTTC. This chain uses TRBV9 with TRBJ2-7, with D possibly being TRBD2 (5 bases). Germline-derived CDR1 and CDR2 are SGDLS and YYNGEE. This CDR3 is 16 amino acids long. Trimming stripped 0 bases from V and 0 bases from J, with 13 bases between.

This clonotype has at least ten counts. V and J are TRBV3-1 and TRBJ2-2; 9 bases are shared with TRBD2. The germline CDR1 and CDR2 sequences are LGHDT and YNNKEL (reference sequence). J lost 4 bases, V lost 1 base, and 10 bases had no gene match. The CDR3 runs to 18 residues. The CDR3 DNA sequence: TGTGCCAGCAGCCAAGGTTGGCTAGCGGGGACCGGCACCGGGGAGCTGTTTTTT. Encoded protein: CASSQGWLAGTGTGELFF.